One sample yielded the 16 T cell receptor beta chains listed below, sequenced in a study of blood T cell repertoires in COVID-19. This table comes from immunoSEQ multiplex PCR, and its TCRdb copy is limited to in-frame clones, with some not included. Found here are 18,000 or so clones, 70% to 90% of them singletons; the top ten hold 9.8%. Sequencing was performed on peripheral blood. All receptors come from a man in his forties with active COVID-19.

The rearrangement uses TRBV4-3 and TRBJ2-7; 9 bases fit TRBD2. This CDR3 has 16 amino acids. V was pared by 0 bases and J by 0 bases, with 3 bases of the junction left unmatched. Germline values: CDR1 LGHNA, CDR2 YSLEER. The CDR3 loop reads CASSQEASGISYEQYF. In DNA, the CDR3 is TGCGCCAGCAGCCAAGAGGCTAGCGGGATCTCCTACGAGCAGTACTTC.

The rearrangement uses TRBV7-2 and TRBJ1-5; 8 bases align to TRBD1. The ends lost 5 bases at V and 7 bases at J; junction bases unmatched: 7. This CDR3 region has 14 residues. Germline CDR1 reads SGHTA; CDR2 reads FQGNSA. The CDR3 sequence: CASSPNRGNQPQHF. DNA of the CDR3: TGTGCCAGCAGCCCCAACAGGGGGAACCAGCCCCAGCATTTT. The full variable domain, its missing parts supplied by reference TRBV7-2 and TRBJ1-5, is GAGVSQSPSNKVTEKGKDVELRCDPISGHTALYWYRQSLGQGLEFLIYFQGNSAPDKSGLPSDRFSAERTGGSVSTLTIQRTQQEDSAVYLCASSPNRGNQPQHFGDGTRLSIL.

V usage is TRBV6-5 and J usage is TRBJ1-5; 7 bases are a match to TRBD1. This CDR3 region has 14 residues. The V gene end was trimmed by 6 bases and the J gene end by 1 base; junction bases not matched to a gene: 3. CDR1 and CDR2 from the germline V gene are MNHEY and SVGAGI. The CDR3 region is CASSPGQSNQPQHF. The CDR3 bases are TGTGCCAGCAGCCCGGGACAGAGCAATCAGCCCCAGCATTTT.

This rearrangement joins TRBV27 to TRBJ2-1, with a tentative D call TRBD2 (5 bases). With 7 bases removed from V and 4 bases from J, the gap between germline ends came to 17 bases. The germline CDR1 and CDR2 sequences are MNHEY and SMNVEV (reference sequence). CDR3 length: 15 residues. CDR3 region: CASTAASLGYNEQFF. CDR3 bases: TGTGCCAGCACAGCGGCCTCTCTAGGGTACAATGAGCAGTTCTTC.

The chain joins TRBV6-2 or TRBV6-3 to TRBJ2-3; TRBD2 matches 10 bases. CDR3 size: 17 residues. Unmatched junction bases numbered 7, after V lost 2 bases and J lost 2 bases. Germline-derived CDR1 and CDR2 are MNHEY and SVGEGT. CDR3 DNA sequence: TGTGCCAGCAGTTACCCCGGACTAGCGGAAAACACAGATACGCAGTATTTT. It encodes CASSYPGLAENTDTQYF.

V usage is TRBV9 and J usage is TRBJ2-7; 13 positions agree with TRBD2. The CDR3 loop spans 16 amino acids. The trim removed 4 bases at V and 6 bases at J, leaving 10 bases unmatched. Germline V gives CDR1 SGDLS, CDR2 YYNGEE. The CDR3 DNA reads TGTGCCAGCAGCCAGCACAGGACTAGCGGGAGTCTCGAGCAGTACTTC. It translates to CASSQHRTSGSLEQYF.

V and J are TRBV27 and TRBJ2-3; 9 bases are a match to TRBD1. This CDR3 spans 18 amino acids. V lost 3 bases and J lost 1; bases outside the gene matches: 11. Germline CDR1 reads MNHEY; CDR2 reads SMNVEV (reference sequence). The CDR3 here is CASSLGTGLGQGTDTQYF. The DNA of the CDR3 is TGTGCCAGCAGTTTGGGGACAGGGCTCGGACAGGGCACAGATACGCAGTATTTT.

This chain uses TRBV19 with TRBJ1-2, with 7 bases aligning to TRBD1. V lost 1 base to trimming and J lost 7 bases; unmatched junction nucleotides: 6. The CDR3 is made up of 14 amino acids. The germline V gene encodes CDR1 LNHDA and CDR2 SQIVND (reference sequence). The CDR3 reads CASSIATTGPGYTF. The DNA for the CDR3 is TGTGCCAGTAGTATAGCCACGACAGGGCCTGGCTACACCTTC. The whole variable domain, remainder taken from reference TRBV19 and TRBJ1-2, is DGGITQSPKYLFRKEGQNVTLSCEQNLNHDAMYWYRQDPGQGLRLIYYSQIVNDFQKGDIAEGYSVSREKKESFPLTVTSAQKNPTAFYLCASSIATTGPGYTFGSGTRLTVV.

CDR3 sequence: CASSGGTGVSEAFF. DNA of the CDR3: TGTGCCAGCAGCGGGGGGACAGGGGTTTCTGAAGCTTTCTTT. The V gene is TRBV11-3, the J gene TRBJ1-1, with 10 bases that match TRBD1. The CDR3 has 14 amino acids. The V gene's germline CDR1 is SGHNT and CDR2 YENEEA. J was trimmed by 6 bases and V by 5 bases; bases with no gene match: 6.

The rearrangement uses TRBV2 and TRBJ2-1; D remains ambiguous. Germline V gene data show CDR1 as SNHLY and CDR2 as FYNNEI. The CDR3 totals 11 residues. Trimming stripped 1 base from V and 12 bases from J, with 7 bases between. The CDR3 bases are TGTGCCAGCAGTGAAGGAGGTGGGCAGTTCTTC. Amino acids: CASSEGGGQFF.

The chain carries TRBV6-2 or TRBV6-3 and TRBJ2-1; D is perhaps TRBD2 (5 bases). In germline, CDR1 is MNHEY, CDR2 SVGEGT. V lost 4 bases, J lost 0 bases, and 13 bases lay in between. The CDR3 spans 16 residues. CDR3 nucleotide sequence: TGTGCCAGCAGTTCACGTCCGGGGTTCTCCTACAATGAGCAGTTCTTC. The encoded protein is CASSSRPGFSYNEQFF.

The chain links TRBV7-3 to TRBJ2-7; a possible D gene is TRBD1 (5 bases). The CDR3 consists of 13 residues. Germline V CDR1 and CDR2: SGHTA, FQGTGA. V was shortened by 0 bases and J by 3 bases, with 6 bases between the two germline ends. The CDR3 region has the DNA TGTGCCAGCAGCTTAACCGGACACTACGAGCAGTACTTC. Residues: CASSLTGHYEQYF.

This rearrangement joins TRBV4-3 to TRBJ1-3; D is unresolved. The CDR3 contains 15 residues. Germline V gene data show CDR1 as LGHNA and CDR2 as YSLEER. The V gene lost 3 bases and the J gene lost 0 bases, with 9 bases spanning the gap. CDR3 region: CASSHRGGSGNTIYF. The CDR3 region has the DNA TGCGCCAGCAGCCATCGCGGAGGCTCTGGAAACACCATATATTTT.

The V call is TRBV29-1, the J call TRBJ2-3; D unclear. V lost 4 bases, J lost 4 bases, and 15 bases lay in between. The CDR3 sequence is 14 residues long. From germline, CDR1 is SQVTM and CDR2 ANQGSEA. In DNA form, the CDR3 reads TGCAGCGTTGTAACCGACTCTTTCCCAGATACGCAGTATTTT. Residues: CSVVTDSFPDTQYF.

The chain joins TRBV6-4 to TRBJ1-2; no clear D gene. Germline-derived CDR1 and CDR2 are MRHNA and SNTAGT. The V and J ends lost 0 bases and 4 bases respectively, with 12 bases between them. The CDR3 is 15 residues long. The CDR3 region is CASSDSLQDFYGYTF. The DNA for the CDR3 is TGTGCCAGCAGTGACTCTCTTCAGGACTTCTATGGCTACACCTTC.

This clone qualifies as medium-sized (0.01 to 0.1%). The chain recombines TRBV27 with TRBJ2-3; tentative D call: TRBD2 (6 bases). Trimming removed 3 bases at V and 2 bases at J, with 9 bases between. In germline, CDR1 is MNHEY, CDR2 SMNVEV (reference sequence). The CDR3 totals 14 residues. The CDR3, as DNA: TGTGCCAGCAGTTTGCGGGACTTCACAGATACGCAGTATTTT. It translates to CASSLRDFTDTQYF.